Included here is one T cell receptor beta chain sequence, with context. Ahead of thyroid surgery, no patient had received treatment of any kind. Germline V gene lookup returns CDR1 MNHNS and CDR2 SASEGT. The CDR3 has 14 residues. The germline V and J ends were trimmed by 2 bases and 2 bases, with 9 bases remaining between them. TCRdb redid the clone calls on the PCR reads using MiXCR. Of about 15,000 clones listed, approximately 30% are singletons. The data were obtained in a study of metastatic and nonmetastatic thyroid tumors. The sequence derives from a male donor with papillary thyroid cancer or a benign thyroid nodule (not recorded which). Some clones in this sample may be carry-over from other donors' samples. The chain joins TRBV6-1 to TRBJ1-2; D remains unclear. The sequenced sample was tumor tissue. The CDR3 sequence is CASSERPANYGYTF. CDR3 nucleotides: TGTGCCAGCAGTGAACGTCCCGCCAACTATGGCTACACCTTC.